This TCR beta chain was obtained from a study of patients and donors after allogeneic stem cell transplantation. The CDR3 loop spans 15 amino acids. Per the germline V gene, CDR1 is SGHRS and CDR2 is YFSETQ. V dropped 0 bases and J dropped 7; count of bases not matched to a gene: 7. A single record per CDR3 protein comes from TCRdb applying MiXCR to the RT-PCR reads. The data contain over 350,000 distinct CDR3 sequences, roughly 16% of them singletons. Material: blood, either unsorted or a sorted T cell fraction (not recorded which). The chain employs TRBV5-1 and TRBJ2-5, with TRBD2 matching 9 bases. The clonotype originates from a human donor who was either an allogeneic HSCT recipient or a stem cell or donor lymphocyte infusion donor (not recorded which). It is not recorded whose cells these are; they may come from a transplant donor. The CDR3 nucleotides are TGCGCCAGCAGCTTGGAATCGGGACTAGCCCCGACCCAGTACTTC. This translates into CASSLESGLAPTQYF.